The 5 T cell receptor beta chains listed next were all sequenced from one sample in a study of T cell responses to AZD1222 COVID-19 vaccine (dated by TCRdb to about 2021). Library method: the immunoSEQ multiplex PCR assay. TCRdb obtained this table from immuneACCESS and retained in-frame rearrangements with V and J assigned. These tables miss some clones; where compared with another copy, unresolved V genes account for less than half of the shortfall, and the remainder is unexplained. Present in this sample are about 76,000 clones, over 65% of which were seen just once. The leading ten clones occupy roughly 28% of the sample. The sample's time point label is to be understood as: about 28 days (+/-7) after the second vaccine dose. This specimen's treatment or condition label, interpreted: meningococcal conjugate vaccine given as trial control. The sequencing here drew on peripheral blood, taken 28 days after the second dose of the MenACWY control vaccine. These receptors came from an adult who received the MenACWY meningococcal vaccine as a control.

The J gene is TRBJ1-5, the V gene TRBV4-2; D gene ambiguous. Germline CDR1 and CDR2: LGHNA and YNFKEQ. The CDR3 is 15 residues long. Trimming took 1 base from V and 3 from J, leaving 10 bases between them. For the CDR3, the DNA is TGTGCCAGCAGCCAAGGGCCAGAGCCCAATCAGCCCCAGCATTTT. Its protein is CASSQGPEPNQPQHF.

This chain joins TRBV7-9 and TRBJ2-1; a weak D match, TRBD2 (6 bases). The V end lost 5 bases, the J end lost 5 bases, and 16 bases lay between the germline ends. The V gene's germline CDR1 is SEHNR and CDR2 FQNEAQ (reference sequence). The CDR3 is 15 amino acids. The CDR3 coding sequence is TGTGCCAGCAGCGCCTGGGCGGGGAGCCACAATGAGCAGTTCTTC. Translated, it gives CASSAWAGSHNEQFF.

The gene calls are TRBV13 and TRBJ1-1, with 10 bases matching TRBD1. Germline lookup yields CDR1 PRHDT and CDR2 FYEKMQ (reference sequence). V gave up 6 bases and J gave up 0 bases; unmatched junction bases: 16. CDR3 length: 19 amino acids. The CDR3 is CASSTFIPGTGVMNTEAFF. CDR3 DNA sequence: TGTGCCAGCAGTACATTTATCCCGGGGACAGGGGTCATGAACACTGAAGCTTTCTTT.

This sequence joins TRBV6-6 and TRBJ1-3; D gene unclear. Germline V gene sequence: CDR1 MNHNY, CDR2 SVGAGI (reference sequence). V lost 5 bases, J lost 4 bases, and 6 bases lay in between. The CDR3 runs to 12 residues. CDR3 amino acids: CASSPSGNTIYF. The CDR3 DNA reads TGTGCCAGCAGTCCCTCGGGAAACACCATATATTTT.

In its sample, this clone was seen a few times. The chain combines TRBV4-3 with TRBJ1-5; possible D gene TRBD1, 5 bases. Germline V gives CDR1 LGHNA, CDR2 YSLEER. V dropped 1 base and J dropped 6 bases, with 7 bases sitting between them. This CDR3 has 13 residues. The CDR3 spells CASSQGQGQPQHF. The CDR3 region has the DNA TGCGCCAGCAGCCAAGGTCAGGGTCAGCCCCAGCATTTT.